This is a list of T cell receptor beta chains from one sample in a study of shared clonotypes between healthy human individuals. Measured with immunoSEQ multiplex PCR; TCRdb has only the in-frame clones, and not every one. The sample lists 1.6 million or so clones, roughly 96% occurring once. Source material: naive CD4+ T cells sorted from blood. These TCRs come from a man aged 30-40 years in good health. Each CDR3 is given with its conserved first and last residue. The D gene is left open where the match is weak. Not all rows give a size; the values are once, few, many and, for expanded clones, a class.

j_call clone_size d_call v_call cdr3_nt cdr3_aa
TRBJ1-2 - - TRBV5-4 TGTGCCAGCAGCTTAGAACCACAAAGATCTAACTATGGCTACACCTTC CASSLEPQRSNYGYTF
TRBJ2-5 - - TRBV10-2 TGCGCCAGCAGTGGACAGGTCGTGGAGACCCAGTACTTC CASSGQVVETQYF
TRBJ2-1 - TRBD2 TRBV2 TGTGCCAGCAGTGAGTTGCGGGAGGCCTACAATGAGCAGTTCTTC CASSELREAYNEQFF
TRBJ2-3 - - TRBV27 TGTGCCAGCAGTTTTGAGGGAGGCTCTACGGAAGATACGCAGTATTTT CASSFEGGSTEDTQYF
TRBJ1-2 - - TRBV7-2 TGTGCCAGCAGCTTGTTGAGGGGTCCTAATAACTATGGCTACACCTTC CASSLLRGPNNYGYTF
TRBJ2-2 - - TRBV5-1 TGCGCCAGCAGCTCGGGACTGGGAGCCGGGGAGCTGTTTTTT CASSSGLGAGELFF
TRBJ2-1 - TRBD2 TRBV15 TGTGCCACCAGCAACAGGGGACTAGCGTCTAATGAGCAGTTCTTC CATSNRGLASNEQFF
TRBJ1-5 - TRBD1 TRBV7-8 TGTGCCAGCAGCTTGTCTGCCCTGACAGGGGCTAACAATCAGCCCCAGCATTTT CASSLSALTGANNQPQHF
TRBJ2-1 - TRBD2 TRBV10-3 TGTGCCATCAGTGAGGCGGGAGTTGATGAGCAGTTCTTC CAISEAGVDEQFF
TRBJ2-7 - TRBD1 TRBV11-2 TGTGCCAGCAGCCCCGACGGGGACAGGTTCAGCTCCTACGAGCAGTACTTC CASSPDGDRFSSYEQYF
TRBJ1-4 - - TRBV5-6 TGTGCCAGCAGCGTCAGGAGGACTAATGAAAAACTGTTTTTT CASSVRRTNEKLFF
TRBJ2-1 - - TRBV5-1 TGCGCCAGCAGCTTGAACGATGAGCAGTTCTTC CASSLNDEQFF
TRBJ2-5 - - TRBV4-1 TGCGCCAGCAGCCAGCCAGGGCGGGAGACCCAGTACTTC CASSQPGRETQYF
TRBJ2-3 - - TRBV7-9 TGTGCCAGCAGCTTAGTTTGGGATACGCAGTATTTT CASSLVWDTQYF
TRBJ2-2 - - TRBV9 TGTGCCAGCAGCGAGAACACCGGGGAGCTGTTTTTT CASSENTGELFF
TRBJ2-1 - TRBD2 TRBV5-1 TGCGCCAGCAGCCCCAAGGACGATGGCGGGAGGGACCCTGAGCAGTTCTTC CASSPKDDGGRDPEQFF
TRBJ2-5 - TRBD1 TRBV7-2 TGTGCCAGCAGCTTAGGGGACAGGATGGTTGAGACCCAGTACTTC CASSLGDRMVETQYF
TRBJ2-3 - TRBD1 TRBV5-1 TGCGCCAGCAGCGCCCAGACAGGGATTATAGATACGCAGTATTTT CASSAQTGIIDTQYF
TRBJ2-7 - - TRBV7-2 TGTGCCAGCAGCTCATACACTGCCTACGAGCAGTACTTC CASSSYTAYEQYF
TRBJ1-5 - - TRBV28 TGTGCCAGCAGGGGGACGGGGTACAATTCGCCCCAGCATTTT CASRGTGYNSPQHF
TRBJ2-1 - - TRBV5-1 TGCGCCAGCAGCTTGGCCAGTTTTCTCGACAATGAGCAGTTCTTC CASSLASFLDNEQFF
TRBJ2-7 - TRBD2 TRBV11-2 TGTGCCAGCAGCCCCTTTGCGGGAGGCGCCTACGAGCAGTACTTC CASSPFAGGAYEQYF
TRBJ2-7 - - TRBV6-5 TGTGCCAGCAGTTACAGGAGGGGTCAGTTTACCTACGAGCAGTACTTC CASSYRRGQFTYEQYF
TRBJ2-7 - - TRBV11-2 TGTGCCAGCAGACACCTAGCGAGGCACGAGCAGTACTTC CASRHLARHEQYF
TRBJ2-1 - TRBD1 TRBV7-2 TGTGCCAGCACACAGGGGAGCTCCTACAATGAGCAGTTCTTC CASTQGSSYNEQFF
TRBJ2-5 - - TRBV28 TGTGCCAGCAGTTTTCCCTCAAGGGAGACCCAGTACTTC CASSFPSRETQYF
TRBJ1-1 - TRBD1 TRBV30 TGTGCCTGGAGATCCCGAGGCACGGGACAGGGTATCAACACTGAAGCTTTCTTT CAWRSRGTGQGINTEAFF
TRBJ2-2 - TRBD2 TRBV6-6 TGTGCCAGCAGTTACGGGCTAGCGGGAGTGGTCGGGGAGCTGTTTTTT CASSYGLAGVVGELFF
TRBJ2-7 - - TRBV5-1 TGCGCCAGCAGCTTGGCCGCCTCCTACGAGCAGTACTTC CASSLAASYEQYF
TRBJ2-1 - TRBD1 TRBV5-5 TGTGCCAGCAGCTCCGGACAGGTGAGCTCCTACAATGAGCAGTTCTTC CASSSGQVSSYNEQFF
TRBJ2-7 - - TRBV6-1 TGTGCCAGCATCGAAAGGGGCGAGTCTTACAAGCAGTACTTC CASIERGESYKQYF
TRBJ2-6 - - TRBV25-1 TGTGCCAGCAGTGAATCAGGGTCAGGGGCCAACGTCCTGACTTTC CASSESGSGANVLTF
TRBJ1-2 - - TRBV19 TGTGCCAGTAGTACCTACGGCGGGCAGAACGGCTACACCTTC CASSTYGGQNGYTF
TRBJ1-1 - TRBD1 TRBV2 TGTGCCAGCAGCGGAGGGACAGGTACTGAAGCTTTCTTT CASSGGTGTEAFF
TRBJ2-7 - TRBD2 TRBV9 TGTGCCAGCAGCGTCGGGACTAGCGGGAGATCCTACGAGCAGTACTTC CASSVGTSGRSYEQYF
TRBJ1-1 - - TRBV4-1 TGCGCCAGCAGCCGGGTAGACAGTAACACTGAAGCTTTCTTT CASSRVDSNTEAFF
TRBJ2-7 - - TRBV2 TGTGCCAGCAGGGCCGATGGGGGCGAGCAGTACTTC CASRADGGEQYF
TRBJ2-7 - - TRBV6-5 TGTGCCAGCAGCTCGACCCCGGGACACAGACTCGAGCAGTACTTC CASSSTPGHRLEQYF
TRBJ1-2 - - TRBV5-4 TGTGCCAGCAGCCTTGCGCGGAATAACTATGGCTACACCTTC CASSLARNNYGYTF
TRBJ2-2 - TRBD2 TRBV7-6 TGTGCCAGCAGCCCTGGGACTAGCGGCACCGGGGAGCTGTTTTTT CASSPGTSGTGELFF
TRBJ2-1 few TRBD2 TRBV5-4 TGTGCCAGCAGCTTAACTAGCGGCTCCTACAATGAGCAGTTCTTC CASSLTSGSYNEQFF
TRBJ1-1 - - TRBV19 TGTGCCAGTAGTCCCCCGAACACTGAAGCTTTCTTT CASSPPNTEAFF
TRBJ2-1 - TRBD2 TRBV5-1 TGCGCCAGCAGCTCCGAAGGGGACCCGACTAGCGGGCTTAGCTCCTACAATGAGCAGTTCTTC CASSSEGDPTSGLSSYNEQFF
TRBJ2-7 - - TRBV27 TGTGCCAGCAGCTCAGTATACTCCTACGAGCAGTACTTC CASSSVYSYEQYF
TRBJ1-3 once - TRBV28 TGTGCCACCTCAGGTCCAGGGGTTGGAAACACCATATATTTT CATSGPGVGNTIYF
TRBJ2-1 - - TRBV7-2 TGTGCCAGCAGCGCAGCGGTCCCCTCCTACAATGAGCAGTTCTTC CASSAAVPSYNEQFF
TRBJ1-1 once - TRBV10-3 TGTGCCATCAGTGAAGGTGGCAGGAACACTGAAGCTTTCTTT CAISEGGRNTEAFF
TRBJ1-3 - - TRBV7-9 TGTGCCAGCAGCTGGGGGGCAGGGGCGACTGGAAACACCATATATTTT CASSWGAGATGNTIYF
TRBJ1-4 once TRBD1 TRBV27 TGTGCCAGCAGCAGGACAGGGGCTTTCGAAAAACTGTTTTTT CASSRTGAFEKLFF
TRBJ1-2 - TRBD1 TRBV5-4 TGTGCCAGCAGCTTGGGTCAGGACAGGGCAAACACCTTC CASSLGQDRANTF
TRBJ2-5 - - TRBV15 TGTGCCACCAGCAGAGAGCCACGGGGGGCCTTGGAGACCCAGTACTTC CATSREPRGALETQYF
TRBJ2-1 - - TRBV5-4 TGTGCCAGCAGCCCACGGACAGCAAAGGTTATGGATGAGCAGTTCTTC CASSPRTAKVMDEQFF
TRBJ2-7 - TRBD2 TRBV7-2 TGTGCCAGCAGCTACCGGACTAGCGGGATTTCCTACGAGCAGTACTTC CASSYRTSGISYEQYF
TRBJ2-2 - - TRBV27 TGTGCCAGCAGCCCTAACCGGAACCTAGCGAAGGGGGAGCTGTTTTTT CASSPNRNLAKGELFF
TRBJ2-4 - - TRBV27 TGTGCCAGCAGCCTAGGGGGGGAAGACATTCAGTACTTC CASSLGGEDIQYF
TRBJ2-2 - - TRBV6-1 TGTGCCAACAGACAGGGACTCGACACCGGGGAGCTGTTTTTT CANRQGLDTGELFF